This T cell receptor beta chain was sequenced for a study of T-cell reconstitution after alpha-beta-depleted transplantation in children. Study-wide points: It was reported that alpha-beta T cells came from several hundred expanded graft clones (about two months after transplant). Surviving recipient T cells and intrathymic progenitors accounted for some patients' high TCRbeta diversity at day 60.

Unique molecular identifiers were incorporated when the TCRbeta library was constructed. TCRdb reprocessed the PCR reads with MiXCR, giving one entry per CDR3 protein. The profile covers 60,000 to 100,000 distinct CDR3 sequences, with around 18% appearing a single time and approximately 55% taken by the ten largest. The CDR3 is 18 amino acids. The V and J ends lost 0 bases and 0 bases respectively, with 15 bases between them. Germline CDR1 is MGHRA and CDR2 is YSYEKL. This clonotype has a count of ten or more. What it binds is not known. Source: PBMCs, mostly from graft donor cells, taken 360 days after TCRalphabeta/CD19-depleted stem cell transplant. This sequence originates from a male patient aged 2-9 years who had a stem cell transplant for acute lymphoblastic leukemia, so the T cells may come from the graft donor. V is TRBV4-1 and J is TRBJ2-4; a possible D gene is TRBD2 (5 bases). The CDR3 reads CASSQDTRAGVAKNIQYF. Written as DNA, the CDR3 is TGCGCCAGCAGCCAAGATACGCGGGCTGGGGTAGCCAAAAACATTCAGTACTTC.